This T cell receptor (beta chain) was found in a study of regulatory T cells in long-lasting Graves disease. Study findings and constraints: Persistent Graves' patients had lower TCR diversity than newly diagnosed ones.

This sample's time point: newly diagnosed GD, antithyroid drugs for less than 3 months. The TCR library was made from RNA extracted from PBMCs. The diagnosis of Graves' disease used American Thyroid Association guidelines. Into tubes containing EDTA, approximately 9 milliliters of peripheral blood were drawn. Notes on this clonotype: The target antigen is unknown.

The V end lost 8 bases, the J end lost 6 bases, and 16 bases lay between the germline ends. CDR1 is MDHEN and CDR2 is SYDVKM in the germline V gene. CDR3 size: 14 residues. Arm-PCR of CDR3 regions and iRepertoire HTBI primers were the basis on which TCR beta libraries were built. One entry per CDR3 protein, called by TCRdb with MiXCR from the multiplex PCR reads. Of approximately 230,000 distinct CDR3 sequences listed, around 16% are singletons. V gene TRBV28 combines with J gene TRBJ2-2; a weak D match, TRBD1 (6 bases). The starting material was peripheral blood mononuclear cells (PBMCs), obtained at new diagnosis, from a patient treated with antithyroid drugs. The sequence derives from a female donor with Graves disease. The CDR3 loop is CASGPGHPSGELFF. The CDR3 bases are TGTGCCAGCGGACCGGGACACCCTTCCGGGGAGCTGTTTTTT.